This T cell receptor (beta chain) was identified during a study of T cells in Graves' hyperthyroidism and ophthalmopathy. Study conclusions and caveats: Patients with ophthalmopathy were separated from those with stable hyperthyroidism by a 13 V-J model.

There were TCR beta CDR3 regions amplified from RNA transcripts. HTBI primers drove first-round RT-PCR of the TCR CDR3. TCRdb used MiXCR to reprocess the multiplex PCR reads, holding one entry per CDR3 protein. Of some 620,000 distinct CDR3 sequences detected, around 15% appear once; the ten largest clones hold around 4%. This clonotype was seen repeatedly, ten times or more. Its antigen is unknown. The receptor comes from a woman aged 25 to 39 with Graves' hyperthyroidism. The sample taken for sequencing was blood.

CDR3 DNA sequence: TGTGCCAGCAGTTTATTCTCCGGGAGCTGGGCCAAAAACATTCAGTACTTC. As protein: CASSLFSGSWAKNIQYF. The V and J genes are TRBV28 and TRBJ2-4; TRBD2 is a possible D gene (6 bases). The CDR3 contains 17 residues. V lost 1 base and J 1 base, leaving 14 bases between the germline ends. CDR1 MDHEN and CDR2 SYDVKM come from the germline V gene.